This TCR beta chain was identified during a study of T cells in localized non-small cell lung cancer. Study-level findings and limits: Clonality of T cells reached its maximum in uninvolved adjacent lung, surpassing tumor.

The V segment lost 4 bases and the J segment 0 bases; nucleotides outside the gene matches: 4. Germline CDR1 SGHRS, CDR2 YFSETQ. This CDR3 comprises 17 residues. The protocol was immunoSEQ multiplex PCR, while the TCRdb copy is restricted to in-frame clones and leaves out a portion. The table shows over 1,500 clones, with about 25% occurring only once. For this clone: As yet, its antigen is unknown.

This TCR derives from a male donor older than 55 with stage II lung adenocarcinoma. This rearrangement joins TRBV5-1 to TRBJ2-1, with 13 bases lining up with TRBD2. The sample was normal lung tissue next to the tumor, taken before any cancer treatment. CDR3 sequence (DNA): TGCGCCAGCAGCCCTCGGACTAGCGGGAGCTCCTACAATGAGCAGTTCTTC. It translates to CASSPRTSGSSYNEQFF.